This is a list of T cell receptor beta chains from one sample in a study of blood T cell repertoires in COVID-19. TCRdb keeps only in-frame clones here, not all; method: immunoSEQ multiplex PCR. The sample includes about 120,000 clones, 80% to 90% of them seen just once. The source material was peripheral blood. The source of these receptors is a human donor with acute or convalescent COVID-19. The donor label of this sample is uncertain. CDR3s include the opening cysteine and the closing phenylalanine or tryptophan. Fields, in order: J gene, D gene, V gene, CDR3 protein. A D gene is named only where the DNA matches it firmly.

TRBJ2-1,TRBD2,TRBV29-1,CSVEDPGGGANEQFF
TRBJ2-5,-,TRBV4-1,CASSQDEIQETQYF
TRBJ1-2,-,TRBV11-2,CASSLVPGRGYTF
TRBJ2-5,-,TRBV7-9,CASSLPHGAEETQYF
TRBJ2-7,TRBD2,TRBV4-2,CASSQDQPTSGEQYF
TRBJ1-5,-,TRBV19,CAGGQGTQPQHF
TRBJ1-4,TRBD1,TRBV5-1,CASSPTDRGNEKLFF
TRBJ2-5,TRBD2,TRBV6-6,CASSYPGLARQETQYF
TRBJ2-3,TRBD2,TRBV4-1,CASSQVRLAGDTQYF
TRBJ2-1,TRBD2,TRBV18,CASSRPSGSQPEQFF
TRBJ2-1,-,TRBV19,CASRGQGGYNEQFF
TRBJ1-3,TRBD1,TRBV5-4,CASSRFTDRAYGNTIYF
TRBJ1-5,-,TRBV6-6,CASSSRSGPSNQPQHF
TRBJ2-1,-,TRBV15,CATSRGVGDSYNEQFF
TRBJ2-1,TRBD1,TRBV18,CASSPTPGQGGGEQFF
TRBJ1-2,-,TRBV7-2,CASSLVRTDSARYGYTF
TRBJ1-5,-,TRBV19,CASTPTRLTINQPQHF
TRBJ2-2,TRBD2,TRBV10-3,CAISENLAVNTGELFF
TRBJ1-6,TRBD1,TRBV5-4,CASSFGGTGAPPPLHF
TRBJ2-7,TRBD1,TRBV28,CASKTGGDINEQYF
TRBJ2-7,TRBD1,TRBV5-6,CASSGRDSSYEQYF
TRBJ2-7,TRBD2,TRBV11-2,CASSFTSGTYEQYF
TRBJ1-1,-,TRBV29-1,CSVEIEATEAFF
TRBJ2-1,-,TRBV5-1,CASSAGRDNEQFF
TRBJ2-2,-,TRBV10-3,CASSGINTGELFF
TRBJ1-4,-,TRBV5-1,CASSPLGASNEKLFF
TRBJ2-7,TRBD1,TRBV11-2,CASSLRLGQGTEQYF
TRBJ1-4,-,TRBV7-9,CASSLGRPWGLSNEKLFF
TRBJ1-6,TRBD1,TRBV28,CASSLLATGGGSPLHF
TRBJ2-3,-,TRBV19,CASSIGGVTDTQYF
TRBJ2-7,TRBD2,TRBV28,CASSLSGTSASYEQYF
TRBJ1-5,TRBD1,TRBV28,CASSWTGNQPQHF
TRBJ1-3,-,TRBV5-1,CASRTGGPGNTIYF
TRBJ1-1,-,TRBV6-5,CASSLRTEAFF
TRBJ1-4,-,TRBV6-6,CASTSRDGGEKLFF
TRBJ2-5,-,TRBV10-3,CASGTFQETQYF
TRBJ1-5,-,TRBV12-3/TRBV12-4,CASSLTGQPQHF
TRBJ2-7,-,TRBV18,CASSFNGYEQYF
TRBJ2-7,TRBD2,TRBV5-1,CASRREGYEQYF
TRBJ2-7,TRBD2,TRBV3-1/TRBV3-2,CASSPGLREGEQYF
TRBJ1-1,-,TRBV12-3/TRBV12-4,CASSSRVTEAFF
TRBJ1-5,-,TRBV28,CATNRVGRGYSNQPQHF
TRBJ1-2,-,TRBV28,CASSPSVSYGYTF
TRBJ2-7,TRBD1,TRBV10-2,CASSESVGAGGTYEQYF
TRBJ2-3,TRBD1,TRBV7-2,CASSSKGANTQYF
TRBJ2-1,TRBD2,TRBV10-3,CAISDPGGGRGSTYNEQFF
TRBJ2-5,-,TRBV15,CATSRQRQGREGTQYF
TRBJ2-5,TRBD1,TRBV29-1,CSVDPQGAGETQYF
TRBJ1-1,-,TRBV12-3/TRBV12-4,CASSRQANTEAFF
TRBJ1-6,-,TRBV28,CASSPIQIYNSPLHF
TRBJ2-1,-,TRBV6-5,CASSATGYNEQFF
TRBJ1-2,-,TRBV2,CASREGGGLYGYTF
TRBJ1-5,TRBD1,TRBV18,CASSPEGQGFQPQHF
TRBJ1-3,-,TRBV4-2,CASSRTTGGSGNTIYF